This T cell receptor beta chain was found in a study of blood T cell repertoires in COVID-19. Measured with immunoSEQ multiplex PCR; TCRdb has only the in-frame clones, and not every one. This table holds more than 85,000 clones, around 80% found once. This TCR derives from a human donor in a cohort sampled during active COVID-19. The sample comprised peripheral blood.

CDR3 bases: TGTGCCAGCAGCTCGACTGGGTTTCAGGGGGTTTATAGCAATCAGCCCCAGCATTTT. Translated: CASSSTGFQGVYSNQPQHF. The chain combines TRBV5-8 with TRBJ1-5; TRBD1 aligns across 7 bases. The V gene's germline CDR1 is SGHTS and CDR2 YDEGEE. The CDR3 sequence is 19 residues long. V shed 3 bases, J shed 0 bases, and the junction held 15 bases outside the gene matches.